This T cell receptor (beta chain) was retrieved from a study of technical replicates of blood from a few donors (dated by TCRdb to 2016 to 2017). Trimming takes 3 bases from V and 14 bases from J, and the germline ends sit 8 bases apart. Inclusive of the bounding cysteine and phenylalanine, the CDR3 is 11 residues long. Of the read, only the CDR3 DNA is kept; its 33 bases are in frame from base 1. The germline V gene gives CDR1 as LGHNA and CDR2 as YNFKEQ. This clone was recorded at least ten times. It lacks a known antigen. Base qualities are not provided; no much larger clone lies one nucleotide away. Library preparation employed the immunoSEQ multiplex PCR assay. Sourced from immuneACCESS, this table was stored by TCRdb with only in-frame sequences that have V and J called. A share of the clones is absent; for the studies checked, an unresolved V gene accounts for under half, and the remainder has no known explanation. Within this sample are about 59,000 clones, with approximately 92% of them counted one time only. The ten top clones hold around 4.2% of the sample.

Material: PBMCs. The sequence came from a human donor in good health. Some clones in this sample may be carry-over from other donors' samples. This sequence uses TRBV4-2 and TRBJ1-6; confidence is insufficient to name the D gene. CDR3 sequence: CASSQLDTLHF. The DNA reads TGTGCCAGCAGCCAGTTAGACACCCTCCACTTT.